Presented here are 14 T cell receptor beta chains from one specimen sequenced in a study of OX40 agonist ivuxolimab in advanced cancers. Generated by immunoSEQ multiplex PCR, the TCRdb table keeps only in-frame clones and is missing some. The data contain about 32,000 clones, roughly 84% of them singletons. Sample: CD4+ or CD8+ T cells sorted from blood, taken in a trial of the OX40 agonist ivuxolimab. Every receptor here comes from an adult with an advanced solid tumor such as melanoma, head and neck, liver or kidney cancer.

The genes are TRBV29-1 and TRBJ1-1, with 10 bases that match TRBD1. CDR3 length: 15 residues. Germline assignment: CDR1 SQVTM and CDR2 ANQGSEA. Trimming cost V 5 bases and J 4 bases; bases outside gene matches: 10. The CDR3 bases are TGCAGCGTTCGTCCCGGGACAGGGGCGGGCACTGAAGCTTTCTTT. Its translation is CSVRPGTGAGTEAFF.

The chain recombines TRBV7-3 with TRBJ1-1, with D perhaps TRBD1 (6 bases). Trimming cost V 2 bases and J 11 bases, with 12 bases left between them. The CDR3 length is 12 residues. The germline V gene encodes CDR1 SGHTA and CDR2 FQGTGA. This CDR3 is CASSLGGHEAFF. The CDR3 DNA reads TGTGCCAGCAGCTTAGGGGGGCATGAGGCTTTCTTT.

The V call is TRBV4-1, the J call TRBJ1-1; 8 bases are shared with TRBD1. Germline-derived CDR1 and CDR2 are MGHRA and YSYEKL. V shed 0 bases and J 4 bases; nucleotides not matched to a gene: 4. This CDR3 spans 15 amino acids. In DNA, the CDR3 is TGCGCCAGCAGCCAAGACAGGGGGCCCGGCACTGAAGCTTTCTTT. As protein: CASSQDRGPGTEAFF.

The chain's CDR3 is CASSESTDRDTEAFF. The CDR3 DNA follows: TGTGCCAGCAGCGAATCTACCGACAGGGACACTGAAGCTTTCTTT. The chain employs TRBV28 and TRBJ1-1, with 7 bases aligning to TRBD1. The length of the CDR3 is 15 residues. J lost 3 bases, V lost 6 bases, and 10 bases had no gene match. CDR1 is MDHEN and CDR2 is SYDVKM in the germline V gene.

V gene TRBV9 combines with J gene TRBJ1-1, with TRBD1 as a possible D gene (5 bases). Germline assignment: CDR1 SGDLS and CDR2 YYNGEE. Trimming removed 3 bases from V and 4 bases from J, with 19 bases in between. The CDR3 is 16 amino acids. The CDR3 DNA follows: TGTGCCAGCAGCGCTTCTTCCGGGACTGTCTCCACTGAAGCTTTCTTT. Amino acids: CASSASSGTVSTEAFF.

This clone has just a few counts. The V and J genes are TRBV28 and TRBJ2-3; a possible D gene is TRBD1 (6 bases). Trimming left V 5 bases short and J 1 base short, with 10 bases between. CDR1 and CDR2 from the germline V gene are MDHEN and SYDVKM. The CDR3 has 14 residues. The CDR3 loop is CASSQDSRTDTQYF. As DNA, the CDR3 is TGTGCCAGCAGTCAGGACAGTCGCACAGATACGCAGTATTTT.

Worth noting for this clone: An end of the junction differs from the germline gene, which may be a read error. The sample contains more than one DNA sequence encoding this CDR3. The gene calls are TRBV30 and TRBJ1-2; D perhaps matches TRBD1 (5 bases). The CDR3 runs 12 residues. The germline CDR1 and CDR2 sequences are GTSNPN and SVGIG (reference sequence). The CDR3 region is CAWSPGNDGYTF. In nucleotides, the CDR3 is TGTGCCTGGAGTCCAGGGAACGATGGTTACACCTTC.

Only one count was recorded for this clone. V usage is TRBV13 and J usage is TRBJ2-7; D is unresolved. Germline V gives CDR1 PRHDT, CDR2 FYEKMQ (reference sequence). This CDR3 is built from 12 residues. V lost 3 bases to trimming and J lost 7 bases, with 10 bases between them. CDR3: CASSFLAGEQYF. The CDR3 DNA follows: TGTGCCAGCAGCTTTCTGGCCGGGGAGCAGTACTTC.

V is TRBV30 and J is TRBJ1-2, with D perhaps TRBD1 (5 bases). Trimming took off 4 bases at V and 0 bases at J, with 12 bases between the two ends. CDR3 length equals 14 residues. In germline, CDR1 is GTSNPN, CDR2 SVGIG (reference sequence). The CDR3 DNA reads TGTGCCTGGACTTGGACAACAGCTAACTATGGCTACACCTTC. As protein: CAWTWTTANYGYTF.

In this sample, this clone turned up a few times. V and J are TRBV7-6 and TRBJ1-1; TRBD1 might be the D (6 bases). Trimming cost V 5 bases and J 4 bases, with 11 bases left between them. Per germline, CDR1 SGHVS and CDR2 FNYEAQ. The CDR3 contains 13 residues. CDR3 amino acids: CASSNREGTEAFF. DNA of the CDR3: TGTGCCAGCAGCAACAGGGAGGGCACTGAAGCTTTCTTT.

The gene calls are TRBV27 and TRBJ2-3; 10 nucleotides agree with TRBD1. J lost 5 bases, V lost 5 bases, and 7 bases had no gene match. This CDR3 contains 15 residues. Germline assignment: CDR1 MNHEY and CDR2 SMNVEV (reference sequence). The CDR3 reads CASSPDRGPGDTQYF. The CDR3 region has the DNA TGTGCCAGCAGTCCTGACAGGGGGCCTGGAGATACGCAGTATTTT.

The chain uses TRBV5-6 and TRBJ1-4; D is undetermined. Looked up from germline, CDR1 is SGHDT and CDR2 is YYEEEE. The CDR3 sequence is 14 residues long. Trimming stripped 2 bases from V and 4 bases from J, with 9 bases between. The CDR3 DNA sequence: TGTGCCAGCAGCTTCGGGTCAGATAATGAAAAACTGTTTTTT. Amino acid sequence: CASSFGSDNEKLFF.

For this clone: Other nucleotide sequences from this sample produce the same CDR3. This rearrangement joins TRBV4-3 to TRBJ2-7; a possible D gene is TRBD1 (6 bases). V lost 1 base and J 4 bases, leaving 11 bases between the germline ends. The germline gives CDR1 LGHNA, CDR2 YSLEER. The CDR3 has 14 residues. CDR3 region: CASSQVRGGYEQYF. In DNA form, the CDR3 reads TGCGCCAGCAGCCAAGTCAGGGGCGGATACGAGCAGTACTTC.

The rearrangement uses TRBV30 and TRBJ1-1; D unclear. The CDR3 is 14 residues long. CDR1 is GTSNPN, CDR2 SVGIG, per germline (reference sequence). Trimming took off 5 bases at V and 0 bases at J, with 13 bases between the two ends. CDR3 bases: TGTGCCTGGGGAATCGGACGGATGAACACTGAAGCTTTCTTT. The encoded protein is CAWGIGRMNTEAFF.